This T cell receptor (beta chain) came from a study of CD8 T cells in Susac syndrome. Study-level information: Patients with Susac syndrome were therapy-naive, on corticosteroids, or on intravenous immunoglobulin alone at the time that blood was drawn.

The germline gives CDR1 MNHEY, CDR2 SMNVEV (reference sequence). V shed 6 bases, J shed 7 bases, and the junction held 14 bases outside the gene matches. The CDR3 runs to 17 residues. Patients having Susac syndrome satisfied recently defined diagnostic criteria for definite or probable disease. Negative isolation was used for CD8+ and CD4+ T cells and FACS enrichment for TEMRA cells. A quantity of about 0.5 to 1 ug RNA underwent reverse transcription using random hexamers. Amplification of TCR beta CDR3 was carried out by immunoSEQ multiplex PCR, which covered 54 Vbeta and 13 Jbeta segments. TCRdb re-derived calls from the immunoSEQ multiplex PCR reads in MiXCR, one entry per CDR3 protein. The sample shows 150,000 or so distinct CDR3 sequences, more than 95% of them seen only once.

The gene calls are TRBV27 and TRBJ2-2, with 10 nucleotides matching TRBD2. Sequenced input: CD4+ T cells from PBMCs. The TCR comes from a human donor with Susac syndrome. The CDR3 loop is CASSRKAAGGPIGELFF. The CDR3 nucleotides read TGTGCCAGCAGCCGCAAAGCAGCGGGGGGGCCGATCGGGGAGCTGTTTTTT.